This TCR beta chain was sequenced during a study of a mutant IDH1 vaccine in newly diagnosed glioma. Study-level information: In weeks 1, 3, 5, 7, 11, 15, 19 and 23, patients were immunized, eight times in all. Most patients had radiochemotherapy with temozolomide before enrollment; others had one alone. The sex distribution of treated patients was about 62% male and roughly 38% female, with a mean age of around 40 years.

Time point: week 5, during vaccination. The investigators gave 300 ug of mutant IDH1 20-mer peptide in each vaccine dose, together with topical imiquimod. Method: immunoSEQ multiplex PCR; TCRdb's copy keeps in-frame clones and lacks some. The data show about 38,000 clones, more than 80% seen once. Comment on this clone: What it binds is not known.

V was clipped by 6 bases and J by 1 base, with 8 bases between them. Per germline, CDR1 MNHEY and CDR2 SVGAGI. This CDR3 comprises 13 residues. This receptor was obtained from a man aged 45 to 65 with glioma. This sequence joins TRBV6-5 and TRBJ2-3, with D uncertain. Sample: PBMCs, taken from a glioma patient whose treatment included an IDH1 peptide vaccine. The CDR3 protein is CASSKTGTDTQYF. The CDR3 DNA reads TGTGCCAGCAGCAAAACGGGCACAGATACGCAGTATTTT.